A selection of T cell receptor beta chains follows, all from one sample in a study of identical twins. TCRdb reprocessed the 5' RACE reads via MiXCR and lists one record per CDR3 protein. The sample has roughly 720,000 distinct CDR3 sequences; 15% to 20% are singletons. These data also formed part of another study, on T cells expressing NK-cell markers.

The sample consisted of PBMCs. Source of these receptors: a woman aged 18-29 years in good health. Both conserved end residues are part of each CDR3. The D gene is left open where the match is weak. Size is stated for part of the rows, as once, few or many counts, or as a class when the clone is expanded.

D,V,J,size,DNA,CDR3
-,TRBV5-6,TRBJ1-1,-,TGTGCCAGCAGCTGGGGGGGCCGGATGAACACTGAAGCTTTCTTT,CASSWGGRMNTEAFF
-,TRBV20-1,TRBJ2-3,many,TGCAGTGCCCAACTAGGAGATACGCAGTATTTT,CSAQLGDTQYF
TRBD1,TRBV12-3/TRBV12-4,TRBJ1-1,many,TGTGCCAGCAGTACCGGGACAGTTAACACTGAAGCTTTCTTT,CASSTGTVNTEAFF
TRBD2,TRBV7-9,TRBJ2-1,-,TGTGCCAGCAGCCTCATGACTAGCGGGAGTTTCCGGTTCTTC,CASSLMTSGSFRFF
-,TRBV6-1,TRBJ2-1,-,TGTGCCAGCAGTGATCAGGGGGGCAGCTACAATGAGCAGTTCTTC,CASSDQGGSYNEQFF
TRBD2,TRBV7-8,TRBJ2-5,-,TGTGCCAGCAGCTTACCGGCGGGAGAGAGGGAGGAACAAGAGACCCAGTACTTC,CASSLPAGEREEQETQYF
-,TRBV5-5,TRBJ2-7,few,TGTGCCAGCAGCTTGGAGGTGAGCTACCTCTACGAGCAGTACTTC,CASSLEVSYLYEQYF
TRBD2,TRBV7-2,TRBJ2-3,-,TGTGCCAGCAGCACAACTAGCGGGAAGGCGGTAGATACGCAGTATTTT,CASSTTSGKAVDTQYF
TRBD2,TRBV5-1,TRBJ2-2,few,TGCGCCAGCAGCGGGGGACTAGCGGGGGGCCCGAACACCGGGGAGCTGTTTTTT,CASSGGLAGGPNTGELFF
-,TRBV6-1,TRBJ2-1,many,TGTGCCAGCAGGCCTGACAGGCTCCATGAGCAGTTCTTC,CASRPDRLHEQFF
TRBD1,TRBV6-1,TRBJ1-4,-,TGTGCCAGCAGACGCGGGACAGTTGAAAAACTGTTTTTT,CASRRGTVEKLFF
TRBD2,TRBV10-3,TRBJ2-1,few,TGTGCCATCAGTGACCCCCGCAGCGGGAGCTACAATGAGCAGTTCTTC,CAISDPRSGSYNEQFF
-,TRBV6-6,TRBJ2-2,-,TGTGCCAGCAAGCATGGGGGGGGCCCCGCCACCGGGGAGCTGTTTTTT,CASKHGGGPATGELFF
-,TRBV7-8,TRBJ2-3,few,TGTGCCAGCATTACGGGGGAGACAGATACGCAGTATTTT,CASITGETDTQYF
-,TRBV7-6,TRBJ2-7,-,TGTGCCAGCAGCTCAGAGGCGGAGGACCACTACGAGCAGTACTTC,CASSSEAEDHYEQYF
-,TRBV12-3/TRBV12-4,TRBJ1-6,many,TGTGCCAGCAGTAAGCGAGTTCTCTATAATTCACCCCTCCACTTT,CASSKRVLYNSPLHF
-,TRBV7-2,TRBJ2-3,-,TGTGCCAGCAGCTCCTACGGAGATACGCAGTATTTT,CASSSYGDTQYF
TRBD1,TRBV5-1,TRBJ1-2,-,TGCGCCAGCAGCGGAGTTCAGGGGGCGCATGGCTACACCTTC,CASSGVQGAHGYTF
TRBD1,TRBV12-3/TRBV12-4,TRBJ2-7,few,TGTGCCAGCAAGTTGAACAGGGGGCCGGGCGAGCAGTACTTC,CASKLNRGPGEQYF
-,TRBV5-1,TRBJ1-4,-,TGCGCCAGCAGCGGAGAACAGTTAGTCAATGAAAAACTGTTTTTT,CASSGEQLVNEKLFF
-,TRBV9,TRBJ2-7,many,TGTGCCAGCAGCCCCTCCCCGACGGGAGTGGTCGAGCAGTACTTC,CASSPSPTGVVEQYF
-,TRBV18,TRBJ2-1,few,TGTGCCAGCTCACCACCGCCATACAATGAGCAGTTCTTC,CASSPPPYNEQFF
-,TRBV15,TRBJ2-3,-,TGTGCCACCAGCACCGAACCGGGACGGCCTAGCACAGATACGCAGTATTTT,CATSTEPGRPSTDTQYF
-,TRBV5-5,TRBJ1-5,few,TGTGCCAGCAGCTTGAGATATTATCAGCCCCAGCATTTT,CASSLRYYQPQHF
-,TRBV7-9,TRBJ2-7,few,TGTGCCAGCACTGTCGATAGAAACGAGCAGTACTTC,CASTVDRNEQYF
-,TRBV11-1,TRBJ2-2,-,TGTGCCAGCAGCGTAAGATCCGGGGAGCTGTTTTTT,CASSVRSGELFF
-,TRBV4-3,TRBJ1-1,-,TGCGCCAGCAGCCAAGATATCCAGAATCCGGGCACTGAAGCTTTCTTT,CASSQDIQNPGTEAFF
-,TRBV6-2/TRBV6-3,TRBJ2-5,-,TGTGCCAGCACCTCCGTCAGAGAGACCCAGTACTTC,CASTSVRETQYF
-,TRBV3-1,TRBJ2-2,-,TGTGCCAGCAGCCAAGATCCCAGGAACACCGGGGAGCTGTTTTTT,CASSQDPRNTGELFF
-,TRBV12-3/TRBV12-4,TRBJ2-6,-,TGTGCCAGCGGTTACGTTCGAGGTCGCGGGGCCAACGTCCTGACTTTC,CASGYVRGRGANVLTF
TRBD1,TRBV23-1,TRBJ2-1,-,TGCGCCAGCAGTCAATGTGGCAGGGGGAAGAATGAGCAGTTCTTC,CASSQCGRGKNEQFF
-,TRBV5-1,TRBJ1-1,few,TGCGCCAGCAGCCACGGGACTGACTTGGAAGCTTTCTTT,CASSHGTDLEAFF
TRBD1,TRBV20-1,TRBJ1-1,few,TGCAGCTTAGGGGGCAGGGCTACTGAAGCTTTCTTT,CSLGGRATEAFF
TRBD1,TRBV15,TRBJ1-4,-,TGTGCCACCAGCAGTAGGGGACAGGGGAGAGGTGAAAAACTGTTTTTT,CATSSRGQGRGEKLFF
-,TRBV29-1,TRBJ2-7,few,TGCAGCGTTGTACGGGATTCCTACGAGCAGTACTTC,CSVVRDSYEQYF
TRBD2,TRBV7-9,TRBJ2-3,few,TGTGCCAGCAGCATCGGGACTAGCGGGGGGGCTGATACGCAGTATTTT,CASSIGTSGGADTQYF
-,TRBV7-9,TRBJ1-1,few,TGTGCCAGCAGCTTCCTAGACAGGGAAGCTTTCTTT,CASSFLDREAFF
TRBD1,TRBV7-6,TRBJ2-5,few,TGTGCCAGCAGCTCATGGACAGGGATGGAGGAGACCCAGTACTTC,CASSSWTGMEETQYF
-,TRBV29-1,TRBJ2-4,few,TGCAGCGTTGTTGGCGCCGACCGCAACCTAGCCAAAAACATTCAGTACTTC,CSVVGADRNLAKNIQYF
TRBD2,TRBV20-1,TRBJ2-3,few,TGCAGTGCTAGTGGGGCTAGCGGGAGTCCAGATACGCAGTATTTT,CSASGASGSPDTQYF
-,TRBV5-1,TRBJ2-2,few,TGCGCCAGTTCCGGGACGACGAACACCGGGGAGCTGTTTTTT,CASSGTTNTGELFF
-,TRBV20-1,TRBJ2-5,few,TGCAGTGCTATACGTCCGGGGACCCAGTACTTC,CSAIRPGTQYF
TRBD2,TRBV2,TRBJ2-4,few,TGTGCCAGCAGCGTTATAGCGGGAGAACGAAACATTCAGTACTTC,CASSVIAGERNIQYF
-,TRBV4-2,TRBJ2-7,once,TGTGCCAGCAGCCAAGAGGACAAGTACTACGAGCAGTACTTC,CASSQEDKYYEQYF
TRBD2,TRBV20-1,TRBJ2-7,-,TGCAGTGCTAGAATCCCTAGCGGGGGCTACGAGCAGTACTTC,CSARIPSGGYEQYF
-,TRBV7-2,TRBJ1-6,few,TGTGCCAGCAGCTTAGGACGGGGGGCCTATAATTCACCCCTCCACTTT,CASSLGRGAYNSPLHF
-,TRBV23-1,TRBJ2-1,-,TGCGCCAGCAGTCAATCGGACTACGAAAATGAGCAGTTCTTC,CASSQSDYENEQFF
-,TRBV6-1,TRBJ1-2,many,TGTGCCAGCAGTCCCACCGGACAGCCCAACTATGGCTACACCTTC,CASSPTGQPNYGYTF
-,TRBV5-1,TRBJ2-3,-,TGCGCCAGCAGTTTCGGGGAGTCAGATACGCAGTATTTT,CASSFGESDTQYF
TRBD1,TRBV27,TRBJ2-7,-,TGTGCCAGCAGTAATACAGGGGAGCGGGAGCAGTACTTC,CASSNTGEREQYF
-,TRBV12-3/TRBV12-4,TRBJ1-6,many,TGTGCCAGCAGGGGCCTACGGAGCTCACCCCTCCACTTT,CASRGLRSSPLHF
TRBD2,TRBV7-8,TRBJ2-2,few,TGTGCCAGCAGCTTAGTGCTAGCGGGGGCAGCGAACACCGGGGAGCTGTTTTTT,CASSLVLAGAANTGELFF